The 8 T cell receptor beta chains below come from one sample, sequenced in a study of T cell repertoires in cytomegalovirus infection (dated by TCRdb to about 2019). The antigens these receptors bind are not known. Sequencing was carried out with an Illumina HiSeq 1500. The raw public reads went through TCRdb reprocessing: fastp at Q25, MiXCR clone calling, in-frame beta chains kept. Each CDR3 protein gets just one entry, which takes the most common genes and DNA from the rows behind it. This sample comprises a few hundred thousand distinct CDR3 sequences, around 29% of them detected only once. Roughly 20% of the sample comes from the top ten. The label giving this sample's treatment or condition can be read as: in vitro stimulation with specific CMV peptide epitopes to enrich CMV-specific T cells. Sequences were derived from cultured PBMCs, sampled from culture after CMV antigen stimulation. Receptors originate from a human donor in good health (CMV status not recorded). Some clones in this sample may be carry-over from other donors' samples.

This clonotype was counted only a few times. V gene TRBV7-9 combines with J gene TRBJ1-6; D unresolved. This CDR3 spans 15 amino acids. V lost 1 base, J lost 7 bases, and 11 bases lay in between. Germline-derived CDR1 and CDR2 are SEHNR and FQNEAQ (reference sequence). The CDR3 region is CASSLVSGVNSPLHF. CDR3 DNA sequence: TGTGCCAGCAGCTTAGTATCGGGAGTAAATTCACCCCTCCACTTT.

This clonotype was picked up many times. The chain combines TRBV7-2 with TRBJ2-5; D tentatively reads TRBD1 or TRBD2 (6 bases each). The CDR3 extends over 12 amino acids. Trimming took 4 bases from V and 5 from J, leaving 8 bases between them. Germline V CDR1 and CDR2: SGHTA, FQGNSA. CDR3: CASSSGAETQYF. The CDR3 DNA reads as TGTGCCAGCAGCTCGGGGGCGGAGACCCAGTACTTC.

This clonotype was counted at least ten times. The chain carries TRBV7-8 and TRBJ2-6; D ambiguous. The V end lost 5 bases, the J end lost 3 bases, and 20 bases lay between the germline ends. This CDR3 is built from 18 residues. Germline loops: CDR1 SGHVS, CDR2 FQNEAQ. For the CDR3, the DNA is TGTGCCAGCAGCGCCCATGAACCCGCTTCCCTTGGGGCCAACGTCCTGACTTTC. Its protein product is CASSAHEPASLGANVLTF.

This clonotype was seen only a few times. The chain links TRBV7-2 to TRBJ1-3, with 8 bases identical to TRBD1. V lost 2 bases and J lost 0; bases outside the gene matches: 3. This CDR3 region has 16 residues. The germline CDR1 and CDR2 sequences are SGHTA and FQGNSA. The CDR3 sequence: CASSLTRGLSGNTIYF. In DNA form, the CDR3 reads TGTGCCAGCAGCTTAACCAGGGGGCTCTCTGGAAACACCATATATTTT.

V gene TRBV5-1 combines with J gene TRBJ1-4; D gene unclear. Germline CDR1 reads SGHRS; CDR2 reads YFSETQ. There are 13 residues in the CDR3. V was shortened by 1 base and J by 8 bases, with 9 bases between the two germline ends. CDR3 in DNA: TGCGCCAGCAGCTTGTATGTGGGGGAAAAACTGTTTTTT. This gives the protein CASSLYVGEKLFF.

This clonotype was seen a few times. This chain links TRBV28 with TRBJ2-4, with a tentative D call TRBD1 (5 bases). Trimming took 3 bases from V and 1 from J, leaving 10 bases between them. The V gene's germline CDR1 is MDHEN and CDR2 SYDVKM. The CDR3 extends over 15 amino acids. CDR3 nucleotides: TGTGCCAGCAGTTTGGCCCAGGGTGCCAAAAACATTCAGTACTTC. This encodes CASSLAQGAKNIQYF.

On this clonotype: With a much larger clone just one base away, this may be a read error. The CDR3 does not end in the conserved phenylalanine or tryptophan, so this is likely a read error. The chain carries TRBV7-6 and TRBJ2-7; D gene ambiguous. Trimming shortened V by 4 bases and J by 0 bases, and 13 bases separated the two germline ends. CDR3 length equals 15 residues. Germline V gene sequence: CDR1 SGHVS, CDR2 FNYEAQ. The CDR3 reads CASSWPGSSSYEQYL. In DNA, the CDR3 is TGTGCCAGCAGCTGGCCTGGCTCGAGCTCCTACGAGCAGTACTTG.

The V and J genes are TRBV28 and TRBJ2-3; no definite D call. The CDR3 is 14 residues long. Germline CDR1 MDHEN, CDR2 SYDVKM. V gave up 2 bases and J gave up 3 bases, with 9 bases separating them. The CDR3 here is CASSLGGTTDTQYF. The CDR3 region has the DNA TGTGCCAGCAGTTTAGGTGGAACTACAGATACGCAGTATTTT. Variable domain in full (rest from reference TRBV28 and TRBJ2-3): DVKVTQSSRYLVKRTGEKVFLECVQDMDHENMFWYRQDPGLGLRLIYFSYDVKMKEKGDIPEGYSVSREKKERFSLILESASTNQTSMYLCASSLGGTTDTQYFGPGTRLTVL.